Each of the 20 T cell receptor beta chains below was sequenced from the same sample in a study of cytomegalovirus exposure and HLA in healthy donors. 13 Jbeta primers and 60 Vbeta primers were used for the PCR. TCRdb's table, derived via immunoSEQ multiplex PCR, lists solely in-frame clones and lacks some. The repertoire holds 100,000 or so clones, with 70% to 80% as singletons. Sample: PBMCs. These receptors were taken from a human donor in good health.

The genes are TRBV4-1 and TRBJ2-1, with a tentative D call TRBD1 (6 bases). Trimming stripped 6 bases from V and 0 bases from J, with 21 bases between. Germline CDR1 reads MGHRA; CDR2 reads YSYEKL. The CDR3 is made up of 18 amino acids. The CDR3 DNA follows: TGCGCCAGCAGACAGATAACCTCCACAGGGTTCTCCTACAATGAGCAGTTCTTC. It translates to CASRQITSTGFSYNEQFF.

The chain employs TRBV6-1 and TRBJ1-1; no reliable D call. In germline, CDR1 is MNHNS, CDR2 SASEGT. CDR3 length equals 15 residues. Trimming removed 4 bases at V and 3 bases at J, with 15 bases between. CDR3 nucleotides: TGTGCCAGCAGTGGATCAATGCCGGTCTACACTGAAGCTTTCTTT. It translates to CASSGSMPVYTEAFF.

The V gene is TRBV29-1, the J gene TRBJ1-2; 7 nucleotides match TRBD1. CDR1 and CDR2 from the germline V gene are SQVTM and ANQGSEA. V trimming: 7 bases; J trimming: 7 bases; junction bases outside the gene matches: 9. The CDR3 covers 12 residues. CDR3 DNA: TGCAGCGGGTCTCACAGGGGAGGTGGCTACACCTTC. Translated: CSGSHRGGGYTF.

The CDR3 DNA is TGTGCCAGCAGGGGAACGGACAATCCTAACTATGGCTACACCTTC. Translated, it gives CASRGTDNPNYGYTF. The rearrangement links TRBV5-5 to TRBJ1-2, with D possibly being TRBD1 (5 bases). Trimming removed 5 bases at V and 0 bases at J, with 14 bases between. There are 15 residues in the CDR3. CDR1 is SGHKS, CDR2 YYEKEE, per germline (reference sequence).

The chain links TRBV6-5 to TRBJ2-7; TRBD2 matches at 7 bases. CDR3 length: 12 residues. The trim removed 9 bases at V and 4 bases at J, leaving 6 bases unmatched. Germline lookup yields CDR1 MNHEY and CDR2 SVGAGI. The CDR3 DNA reads TGTGCCAGTGGGGAGGGATCTTACGAGCAGTACTTC. Amino acid sequence: CASGEGSYEQYF.

In its sample, this clone was seen once. The chain is built from TRBV5-4 and TRBJ2-1; D is possibly TRBD1 (6 bases). The germline V gene has CDR1 SGHNT and CDR2 YYREEE (reference sequence). Trimming took off 0 bases at V and 8 bases at J, with 15 bases between the two ends. This CDR3 is built from 15 residues. This chain's CDR3 is CASSLDSGSGDEQFF. CDR3 coding DNA: TGTGCCAGCAGCTTGGATTCAGGGTCAGGGGATGAGCAGTTCTTC.

This clone was recorded only once. The chain is built from TRBV5-6 and TRBJ1-5, with TRBD1 as a possible D gene (5 bases). Germline V gene sequence: CDR1 SGHDT, CDR2 YYEEEE. V was pared by 2 bases and J by 7 bases, with 22 bases between. This CDR3 comprises 17 residues. The CDR3 nucleotides are TGTGCCAGCAGCTTTCGGGCAGGGTGGGGTTCTGGGCAGCCCCAGCATTTT. As protein: CASSFRAGWGSGQPQHF.

The chain is built from TRBV5-1 and TRBJ2-7; the D gene is possibly TRBD2 (5 bases). V shed 0 bases and J shed 4 bases, with 11 bases lying between them. The CDR3 runs 14 residues. Germline lookup yields CDR1 SGHRS and CDR2 YFSETQ. The DNA of the CDR3 is TGCGCCAGCAGCTTGGGTGCGGGTCAGTACGAGCAGTACTTC. It yields the protein CASSLGAGQYEQYF. Drawing the rest from reference TRBV5-1 and TRBJ2-7, the complete variable domain is KAGVTQTPRYLIKTRGQQVTLSCSPISGHRSVSWYQQTPGQGLQFLFEYFSETQRNKGNFPGRFSGRQFSNSRSEMNVSTLELGDSALYLCASSLGAGQYEQYFGPGTRLTVT.

The chain links TRBV7-2 to TRBJ1-5, with a possible D match to TRBD1 (6 bases). V shed 1 base and J shed 2 bases, with 12 bases lying between them. The V gene's germline CDR1 is SGHTA and CDR2 FQGNSA. This CDR3 has 16 amino acids. The CDR3 protein is CASSLVNNRGNQPQHF. DNA of the CDR3: TGTGCCAGCAGCTTAGTTAACAACAGGGGCAATCAGCCCCAGCATTTT.

The CDR3 protein is CASSFRGTGKTDTQYF. The CDR3 nucleotides read TGTGCCAGCAGCTTTCGGGGGACAGGGAAAACAGATACGCAGTATTTT. The chain recombines TRBV5-6 with TRBJ2-3; 9 bases fit TRBD1. The CDR3 extends over 16 amino acids. The germline gives CDR1 SGHDT, CDR2 YYEEEE. The J segment lost 3 bases and the V segment lost 2 bases, leaving 7 bases of the junction unmatched.

This clone has more than one count but fewer than ten. This chain uses TRBV5-6 with TRBJ2-7; TRBD2 is a possible D gene (5 bases). V shed 0 bases and J shed 5 bases, with 9 bases lying between them. Germline V gene lookup returns CDR1 SGHDT and CDR2 YYEEEE. CDR3 size: 13 residues. CDR3 region: CASSLDLADEQYF. As DNA, the CDR3 is TGTGCCAGCAGCTTGGACCTAGCCGACGAGCAGTACTTC.

The gene calls are TRBV23-1 and TRBJ1-1, with D perhaps TRBD1 (5 bases). TRBV23-1 is annotated as an ORF whose role is uncertain. Trimming took 0 bases from V and 1 from J, leaving 9 bases between them. The CDR3 consists of 15 residues. The CDR3 DNA is TGCGCCAGCAGTCAATCGGTGGGGGGGAACACTGAAGCTTTCTTT. It specifies CASSQSVGGNTEAFF.

The chain carries TRBV6-1 and TRBJ2-2; no reliable D call. In germline, CDR1 is MNHNS, CDR2 SASEGT. This CDR3 comprises 14 residues. V was pared by 2 bases and J by 7 bases, with 11 bases between. CDR3 residues: CASSEFGFGGELFF. DNA for the CDR3: TGTGCCAGCAGTGAATTTGGTTTCGGCGGGGAGCTGTTTTTT.

The V and J genes are TRBV5-6 and TRBJ2-1; 14 bases match TRBD2. The junction had 9 bases not matched to a gene; V was cut back by 3 bases and J by 7 bases. Germline-derived CDR1 and CDR2 are SGHDT and YYEEEE. This CDR3 comprises 17 residues. The CDR3 protein is CASSSPTSGGAANEQFF. CDR3 DNA sequence: TGTGCCAGCAGCTCTCCGACTAGCGGGGGGGCCGCGAATGAGCAGTTCTTC.

This clone was seen once. The J gene is TRBJ1-1, the V gene TRBV7-2; 9 bases are shared with TRBD1. The CDR3 loop spans 17 amino acids. The germline V gene has CDR1 SGHTA and CDR2 FQGNSA. V lost 1 base to trimming and J lost 4 bases; unmatched junction nucleotides: 10. The CDR3 spells CASSLVGQGGGSTEAFF. As DNA, the CDR3 is TGTGCCAGCAGCTTAGTGGGACAGGGTGGCGGGAGCACTGAAGCTTTCTTT.

This chain connects TRBV10-2 to TRBJ2-7, with 7 bases aligning to TRBD1. Germline CDR1 is WSHSY and CDR2 is SAAADI. V lost 8 bases, J lost 7 bases, and 8 bases stayed unmatched. The CDR3 is made up of 12 amino acids. The CDR3 coding sequence is TGCGCCAGCGCCTCGACAGGGTATGAGCAGTACTTC. Its translation is CASASTGYEQYF.

This clone was seen a handful of times. The V and J genes are TRBV4-1 and TRBJ2-5, with D perhaps TRBD2 (5 bases). Germline CDR1 MGHRA, CDR2 YSYEKL. V was shortened by 3 bases and J by 5 bases, with 13 bases between the two germline ends. This CDR3 is 14 amino acids long. CDR3 DNA: TGCGCCAGCAGCCAGGGTACTAGTTGGGAGACCCAGTACTTC. Translating gives CASSQGTSWETQYF.

V gene TRBV5-5 combines with J gene TRBJ1-3; TRBD1 matches 9 bases. CDR3 size: 17 residues. The J segment lost 4 bases and the V segment lost 3 bases, leaving 11 bases of the junction unmatched. Germline CDR1 is SGHKS and CDR2 is YYEKEE (reference sequence). The CDR3 loop is CASSSLGQGWSGNTIYF. CDR3 DNA sequence: TGTGCCAGCAGCTCCCTGGGACAGGGTTGGTCCGGAAACACCATATATTTT.

This chain joins TRBV5-1 and TRBJ2-5; 7 bases are a match to TRBD2. There are 14 residues in the CDR3. V was pared by 3 bases and J by 4 bases, with 6 bases of the junction left unmatched. Germline V gene lookup returns CDR1 SGHRS and CDR2 YFSETQ. The CDR3 DNA follows: TGCGCCAGCAGCTCGGGGAGGGTTGCAGAGACCCAGTACTTC. Its translation: CASSSGRVAETQYF.

V gene TRBV4-3 combines with J gene TRBJ1-2; maybe TRBD1 (6 bases). CDR1 is LGHNA, CDR2 YSLEER, per germline. The CDR3 spans 15 residues. V was trimmed by 4 bases and J by 6 bases, leaving 18 bases between them. The CDR3 is CASSLIEQGTDGYTF. The DNA of the CDR3 is TGCGCCAGCAGCCTCATTGAGCAGGGGACGGATGGCTACACCTTC.